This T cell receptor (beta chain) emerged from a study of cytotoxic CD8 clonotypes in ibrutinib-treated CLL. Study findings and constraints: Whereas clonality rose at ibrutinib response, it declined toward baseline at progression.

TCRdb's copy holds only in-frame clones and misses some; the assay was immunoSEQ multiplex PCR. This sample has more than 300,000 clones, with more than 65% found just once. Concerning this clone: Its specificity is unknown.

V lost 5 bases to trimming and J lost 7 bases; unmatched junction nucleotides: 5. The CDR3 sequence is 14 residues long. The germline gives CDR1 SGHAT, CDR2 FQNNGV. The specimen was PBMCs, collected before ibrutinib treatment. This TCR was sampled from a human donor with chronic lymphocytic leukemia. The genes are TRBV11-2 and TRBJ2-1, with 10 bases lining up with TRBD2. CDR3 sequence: CASSHSSGSNEQFF. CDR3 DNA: TGTGCCAGCAGCCACTCTAGCGGGAGTAATGAGCAGTTCTTC.